A selection of T cell receptor beta chains follows, all from one sample in a study of T cells in Graves' hyperthyroidism and ophthalmopathy. TCRdb reprocessed the multiplex PCR reads with MiXCR, giving one entry per CDR3 protein. In the table there are some 350,000 distinct CDR3 sequences, roughly 14% of which are singletons. Sample: blood. The receptor source for this set is a woman under 30 with Graves' hyperthyroidism that later progressed to Graves' ophthalmopathy. Each CDR3 is given with its conserved first and last residue. D genes are given only for firm matches. Clone size is stated in some rows and not others, as once, few, many or a class when expanded.

abundance,d_gene,j_gene,v_gene,CDR3nt,CDR3aa
few,-,TRBJ2-3,TRBV9,TGTGCCAGCAGCATCTGGACTAGCACAGATACGCAGTATTTT,CASSIWTSTDTQYF
many,-,TRBJ2-3,TRBV29-1,TGCAGCGTTGTTTTCAGGAGCACAGATACGCAGTATTTT,CSVVFRSTDTQYF
many,TRBD1,TRBJ1-1,TRBV27,TGTGCCAGCAGGGGGACAGGGAGCACTGAAGCTTTCTTT,CASRGTGSTEAFF
many,TRBD2,TRBJ2-1,TRBV2,TGTGCCAGCAGTGGTTCTAGCGGCGGAGATGAGCAGTTCTTC,CASSGSSGGDEQFF
many,TRBD2,TRBJ2-7,TRBV27,TGTGCCAGCCGGGGACTAGCGGGCTCCTACGAGCAGTACTTC,CASRGLAGSYEQYF
-,-,TRBJ2-5,TRBV20-1,TGCAGCATTTGGCTTCGGACCAAGAAAGAGACCCGGTACTTC,CSIWLRTKKETRYF
many,TRBD2,TRBJ2-1,TRBV7-9,TGTGCCAGCAGTCATAGCGGGAGGGGAGGCAATGAGCAGTTCTTC,CASSHSGRGGNEQFF
many,-,TRBJ2-7,TRBV20-1,TGCAGTGCTAGAGACGGGAGAACAGACTACGAGCAGTACTTC,CSARDGRTDYEQYF
few,-,TRBJ1-3,TRBV4-3,TGCGCCAGCAGCCAAGGGGGAAGAGGGGGAGGAAACACCATATATTTT,CASSQGGRGGGNTIYF
few,TRBD2,TRBJ2-7,TRBV27,TGTGCCAGCAGGGGGCTCGGAGCGGGAGGCTACGAGCAGTACTTC,CASRGLGAGGYEQYF
many,TRBD1,TRBJ1-4,TRBV2,TGTGCCAGCAGTGACTATCTGACAGGGGGTGAAAAACTGTTTTTT,CASSDYLTGGEKLFF
many,-,TRBJ2-5,TRBV3-1,TGTGCCAGCAGCCCCAAGAGGGGGTCCACCCTCCAAGAGACCCAGTACTTC,CASSPKRGSTLQETQYF
-,-,TRBJ2-5,TRBV6-1,TGTGCCAGCAACCAGGGGCGAGAGACCCAGTACTTC,CASNQGRETQYF
many,-,TRBJ1-1,TRBV3-1,TGTGCCAGCCGATCAGGGACGGATATGAACACTGAAGCTTTCTTT,CASRSGTDMNTEAFF
-,-,TRBJ2-1,TRBV2,TGTGCCAGCAGTGGGGGGGATGAGCAGTTCTTC,CASSGGDEQFF